This T cell receptor (beta chain) was documented in a study of T cell responses to AZD1222 COVID-19 vaccine. Note on this clone: Its antigen is unidentified. The same CDR3 arises from other DNA sequences in this sample as well.

Findings and limits, study-wide: Two AZD1222 administrations were followed by greater Spike-specific TCR breadth and depth. Most donors were white British and more were female, and clonal diversity was possibly underestimated. Repertoires were obtained only post-peak T cell response. Baseline seropositivity characterized only six AZD1222 recipients.

With 1 base removed from V and 8 bases from J, the gap between germline ends came to 2 bases. Germline V lookup: CDR1 LGHDT, CDR2 YNNKEL (reference sequence). The CDR3 spans 11 residues. Sequencing used immunoSEQ multiplex PCR; TCRdb keeps in-frame clones, though not all of them. Here the sample spans approximately 180,000 clones, roughly 88% being singletons. The clonotype was recovered from an adult in good health. This chain connects TRBV3-1 (or the pseudogene TRBV3-2) to TRBJ1-4; D not certain. Sequenced here: peripheral blood, sampled on day 0 of AZD1222 vaccination. CDR3 sequence: CASSQGEKLFF. The CDR3 DNA follows: TGTGCCAGCAGCCAAGGCGAAAAACTGTTTTTT.